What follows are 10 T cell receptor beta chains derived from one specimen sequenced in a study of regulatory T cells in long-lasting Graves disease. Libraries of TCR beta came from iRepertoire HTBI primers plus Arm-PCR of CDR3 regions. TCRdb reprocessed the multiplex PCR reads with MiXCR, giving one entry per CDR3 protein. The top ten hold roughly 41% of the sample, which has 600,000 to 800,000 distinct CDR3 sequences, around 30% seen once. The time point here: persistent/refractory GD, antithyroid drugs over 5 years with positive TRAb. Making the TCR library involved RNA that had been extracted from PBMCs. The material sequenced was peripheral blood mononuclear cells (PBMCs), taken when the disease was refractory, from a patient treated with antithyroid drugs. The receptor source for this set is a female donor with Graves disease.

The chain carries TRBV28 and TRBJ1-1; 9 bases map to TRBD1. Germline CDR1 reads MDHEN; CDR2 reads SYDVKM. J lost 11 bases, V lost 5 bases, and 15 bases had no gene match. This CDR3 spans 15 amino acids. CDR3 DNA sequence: TGTGCCAGCAGTCCCGAGGGACAGGGTTTTGTAAGGGCTTTCTTT. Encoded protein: CASSPEGQGFVRAFF.

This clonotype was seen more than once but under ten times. CDR3 protein: CASSADQSRAYEQYF. Here the CDR3 DNA reads TGTGCCAGTAGTGCGGACCAGTCTCGGGCCTACGAGCAGTACTTC. The gene calls are TRBV19 and TRBJ2-7; D uncertain. Trimming left V 5 bases short and J 2 bases short, with 16 bases between. Germline CDR1 LNHDA, CDR2 SQIVND (reference sequence). The CDR3 is 15 residues long. Full variable domain (remainder filled in from reference TRBV19 and TRBJ2-7): DGGITQSPKYLFRKEGQNVTLSCEQNLNHDAMYWYRQDPGQGLRLIYYSQIVNDFQKGDIAEGYSVSREKKESFPLTVTSAQKNPTAFYLCASSADQSRAYEQYFGPGTRLTVT.

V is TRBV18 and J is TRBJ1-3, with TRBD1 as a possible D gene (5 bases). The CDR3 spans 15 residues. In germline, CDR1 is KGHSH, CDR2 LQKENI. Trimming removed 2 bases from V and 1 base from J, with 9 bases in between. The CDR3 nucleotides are TGTGCCAGCTCACCATCCGGGGCTTCTGGAAACACCATATATTTT. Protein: CASSPSGASGNTIYF.

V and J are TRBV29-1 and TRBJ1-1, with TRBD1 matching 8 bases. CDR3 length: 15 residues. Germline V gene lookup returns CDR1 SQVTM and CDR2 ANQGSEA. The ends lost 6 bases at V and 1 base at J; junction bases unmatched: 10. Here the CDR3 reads CSVPQMGTGNTEAFF. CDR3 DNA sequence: TGCAGCGTCCCGCAGATGGGGACAGGGAACACTGAAGCTTTCTTT.

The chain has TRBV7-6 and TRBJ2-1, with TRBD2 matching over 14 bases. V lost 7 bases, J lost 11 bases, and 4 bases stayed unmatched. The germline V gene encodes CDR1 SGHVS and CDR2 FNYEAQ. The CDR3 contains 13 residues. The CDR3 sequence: CASTGTSGSKQFF. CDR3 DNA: TGTGCCAGCACCGGGACTAGCGGGAGTAAGCAGTTCTTC. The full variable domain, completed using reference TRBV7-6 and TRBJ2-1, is GAGVSQSPRYKVTKRGQDVALRCDPISGHVSLYWYRQALGQGPEFLTYFNYEAQQDKSGLPNDRFSAERPEGSISTLTIQRTEQRDSAMYRCASTGTSGSKQFFGPGTRLTVL.

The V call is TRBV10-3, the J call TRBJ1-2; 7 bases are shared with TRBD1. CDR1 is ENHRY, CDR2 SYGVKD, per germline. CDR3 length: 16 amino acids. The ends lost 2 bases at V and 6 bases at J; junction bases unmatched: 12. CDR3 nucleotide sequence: TGTGCCATCAGTGAGGGCCGGAAGACAGGGCTTAATGGCTACACCTTC. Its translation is CAISEGRKTGLNGYTF.

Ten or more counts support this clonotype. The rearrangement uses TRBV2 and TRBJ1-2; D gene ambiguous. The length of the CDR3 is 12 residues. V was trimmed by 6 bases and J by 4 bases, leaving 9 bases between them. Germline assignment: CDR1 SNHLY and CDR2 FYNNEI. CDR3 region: CASRYGSYGYTF. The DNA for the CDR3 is TGTGCCAGCAGATATGGATCCTATGGCTACACCTTC.

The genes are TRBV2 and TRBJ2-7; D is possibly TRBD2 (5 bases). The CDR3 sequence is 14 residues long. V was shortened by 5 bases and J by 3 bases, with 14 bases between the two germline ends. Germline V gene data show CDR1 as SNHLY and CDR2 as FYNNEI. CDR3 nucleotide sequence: TGTGCCAGCAGTCTGGACTGGGCAATCTACGAGCAGTACTTC. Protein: CASSLDWAIYEQYF. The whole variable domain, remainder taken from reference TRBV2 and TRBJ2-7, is EPEVTQTPSHQVTQMGQEVILRCVPISNHLYFYWYRQILGQKVEFLVSFYNNEISEKSEIFDDQFSVERPDGSNFTLKIRSTKLEDSAMYFCASSLDWAIYEQYFGPGTRLTVT.

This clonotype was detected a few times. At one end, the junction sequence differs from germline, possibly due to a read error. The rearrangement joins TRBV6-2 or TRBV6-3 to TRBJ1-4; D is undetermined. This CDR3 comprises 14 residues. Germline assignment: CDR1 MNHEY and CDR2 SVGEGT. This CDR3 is CASSYAGPNGKLFF. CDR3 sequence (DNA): TGTGCCAGCAGTTACGCAGGACCTAATGGAAAACTGTTTTTT.

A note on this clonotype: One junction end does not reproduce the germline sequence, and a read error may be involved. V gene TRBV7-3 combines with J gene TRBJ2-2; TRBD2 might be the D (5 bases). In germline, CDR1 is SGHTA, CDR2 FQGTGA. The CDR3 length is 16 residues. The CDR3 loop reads CASSLTGMGNTGELVF. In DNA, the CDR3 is TGTGCCAGCAGCTTAACTGGGATGGGGAACACCGGGGAGCTGGTTTTT.